This TCR beta chain was sequenced during a study of OX40 agonist ivuxolimab in advanced cancers. Study information: Treatment of patients was with ivuxolimab, an agonistic anti-OX40 (CD134) antibody. Partial responses were seen in three patients, one with hepatocellular carcinoma and two with cutaneous melanoma.

This clone is judged medium-sized. The repertoire was sequenced with immunoSEQ multiplex PCR; TCRdb's copy has only in-frame clones and lacks some. The data contain more than 9,000 clones, around 74% of them singletons. This specimen consisted of CD4+ or CD8+ T cells sorted from blood, obtained in a trial of the OX40 agonist ivuxolimab. The receptor was derived from an adult with an advanced solid tumor such as melanoma, head and neck, liver or kidney cancer.

DNA of the CDR3: TGTGCCAGCAGCCCGCAGGGGGTAACCCACGAGCAGTACTTC. Amino acids: CASSPQGVTHEQYF. This chain joins TRBV9 and TRBJ2-7, with 7 positions matching TRBD1. After removal of 4 bases from V and 5 bases from J, the junction contained 9 bases not matched to a gene. Germline CDR1 reads SGDLS; CDR2 reads YYNGEE. This CDR3 comprises 14 residues. The entire variable domain, with the rest obtained from reference TRBV9 and TRBJ2-7, is as follows: DSGVTQTPKHLITATGQRVTLRCSPRSGDLSVYWYQQSLDQGLQFLIQYYNGEERAKGNILERFSAQQFPDLHSELNLSSLELGDSALYFCASSPQGVTHEQYFGPGTRLTVT.